Described below is a single T cell receptor beta chain sequence and its context. Every TCR cDNA molecule bore a unique molecular identifier. MiXCR was run by TCRdb on the 5' RACE reads, yielding one entry per CDR3 protein. The sample has under 100,000 distinct CDR3 sequences, roughly 10% seen once. Germline lookup yields CDR1 SQVTM and CDR2 ANQGSEA. There are 15 residues in the CDR3. The J segment lost 5 bases and the V segment lost 4 bases, leaving 12 bases of the junction unmatched. This sample stems from a study of spatial heterogeneity in lung cancer. Study context: Beta-chain sequences consistently outnumbered alpha-chain sequences in detection.

Time point specified: sample taken at primary tumor resection. No cell sorting; template was whole RNA from tumor, lung tissue or PBMC. The clonotype comes from a male donor with early-stage non-small cell lung cancer. This specimen consisted of PBMCs, obtained at surgery. This chain joins TRBV29-1 and TRBJ2-5; 8 positions agree with TRBD2. The CDR3 here is CSVGREAGAEETQYF. In nucleotides, the CDR3 is TGCAGCGTTGGTCGGGAAGCGGGAGCGGAGGAGACCCAGTACTTC.